These T cell receptor beta chains were read from a single sample in a study of blood T cell repertoires in COVID-19. The data were produced by immunoSEQ multiplex PCR, yet TCRdb's version contains in-frame clones alone and is incomplete. This sample has 70,000 to 75,000 clones, with about 86% found just once. Material: peripheral blood. These receptors were collected from a man in his 70s with acute or convalescent COVID-19. Both conserved end residues are trimmed from each CDR3. D genes are given only for firm matches. Clone sizes are given selectively: once, few, many, or a class where the clone is expanded.

V	J	D	size	CDR3
TRBV6-6	TRBJ2-7	TRBD1	-	ASTPGQGFYEQY
TRBV11-2	TRBJ2-7	-	-	ASSSSQRTMSLYEQY
TRBV19	TRBJ1-4	TRBD1	-	ASSIGTGKSHNEKLF
TRBV18	TRBJ2-2	-	-	ASSPAVNTGELF
TRBV19	TRBJ1-1	-	few	ASSIKVGGNTEAF
TRBV28	TRBJ1-5	-	-	ASSSSGWLDNQPQH
TRBV5-1	TRBJ2-2	-	-	ASSLEITGVVGELF
TRBV3-1/TRBV3-2	TRBJ2-7	TRBD1	-	ASRPGTGGGEQY
TRBV28	TRBJ1-1	-	-	ASSSHYNTEAF
TRBV20-1	TRBJ2-7	TRBD2	once	SASTTSGKYEQY
TRBV10-3	TRBJ2-3	TRBD1	-	AIRGTGSTDTQY
TRBV4-3	TRBJ1-2	-	-	ASSQERGTVNYGYT
TRBV29-1	TRBJ1-2	TRBD1	once	SVEVSPGTGGYGYT
TRBV19	TRBJ1-5	-	few	ASIPQGYSNQPQH
TRBV27	TRBJ2-7	TRBD2	few	ASWALASYEQY
TRBV6-1	TRBJ2-1	-	-	ASSEFGEHRDNEQF
TRBV5-1	TRBJ2-1	TRBD1	-	ASSLGQGEI
TRBV4-2	TRBJ1-5	-	-	ASSQGGPRQPQH
TRBV6-4	TRBJ2-7	-	-	ASSDEAGPFYEQY
TRBV9	TRBJ2-2	TRBD2	-	ASSVGGGRTTGELF
TRBV6-5	TRBJ2-4	-	-	ASMVSLGGKNIQY
TRBV10-3	TRBJ1-2	-	-	AISERGMSNYGYT
TRBV30	TRBJ1-3	-	-	AWTLQGSGGNTIY
TRBV19	TRBJ2-7	-	-	ASSMMGGGYEQY
TRBV30	TRBJ2-2	TRBD2	-	AWSVLAGPGELF
TRBV7-2	TRBJ1-3	-	-	ASSLGGGNTIY
TRBV7-8	TRBJ2-5	TRBD2	once	ASGLAGGWETQY
TRBV11-2	TRBJ1-2	-	-	ASSISSSLGYT
TRBV10-1	TRBJ2-7	TRBD1	-	ASINKPHYRGITYEQY
TRBV6-2/TRBV6-3	TRBJ1-2	TRBD1	-	ASSTRTGDYGYT
TRBV13	TRBJ2-7	-	-	ASSLVGAPEQY
TRBV4-2	TRBJ2-6	-	-	ASSQGDTAGANVLT
TRBV27	TRBJ1-4	-	-	ASSSYNEREKLF
TRBV19	TRBJ1-2	TRBD1	few	ASSSGTGSIYGYT
TRBV6-2/TRBV6-3	TRBJ2-2	-	-	ASSPTGTTNTGELF
TRBV12-5	TRBJ2-1	TRBD2	-	ASGLVAGAGGNEQF
TRBV7-8	TRBJ2-2	TRBD2	-	ASSLSYRVAGANTGELF
TRBV6-5	TRBJ2-7	-	-	ASSYSGRSYEQY
TRBV13	TRBJ2-7	-	-	ASSAGFGYEQY
TRBV19	TRBJ1-5	-	-	ASSIGRGNQPQH
TRBV7-9	TRBJ1-5	-	-	ASSFAPGPGGQPQH
TRBV24-1	TRBJ2-3	-	-	ATSDPSERTQY
TRBV5-4	TRBJ1-4	-	-	ASSLSTGNEKLF
TRBV7-9	TRBJ2-3	-	-	ASSLVVGAGTDTQY
TRBV29-1	TRBJ1-2	TRBD1	-	SVEAGDRDGYT